Below, 32 T cell receptor beta chains from the same sample are listed, as sequenced in a study of blood T cell repertoires in COVID-19. Profiling relied on immunoSEQ multiplex PCR, and the TCRdb table lists in-frame clones only, not all of them. The data show roughly 250,000 clones, about 80% seen once. Sequencing was performed on peripheral blood. These receptors all come from a human donor in a cohort sampled during active COVID-19.

The genes are TRBV19 and TRBJ1-5; 7 bases fit TRBD1. The CDR3 runs to 14 residues. Unmatched junction bases numbered 6, after V lost 9 bases and J lost 1 base. Germline V CDR1 and CDR2: LNHDA, SQIVND (reference sequence). CDR3 coding DNA: TGTGCCAGAGAAAGACAGGGAAGCAATCAGCCCCAGCATTTT. It specifies CARERQGSNQPQHF. The variable domain in full, with the rest retrieved from reference TRBV19 and TRBJ1-5, is DGGITQSPKYLFRKEGQNVTLSCEQNLNHDAMYWYRQDPGQGLRLIYYSQIVNDFQKGDIAEGYSVSREKKESFPLTVTSAQKNPTAFYLCARERQGSNQPQHFGDGTRLSIL.

This chain links TRBV19 with TRBJ2-3, with 7 nucleotides matching TRBD2. This CDR3 has 15 amino acids. The ends lost 5 bases at V and 8 bases at J; junction bases unmatched: 13. CDR1 is LNHDA and CDR2 is SQIVND in the germline V gene (reference sequence). CDR3: CASSGLAASTATQYF. The CDR3 nucleotides are TGTGCCAGTAGTGGCCTAGCGGCGTCCACCGCTACGCAGTATTTT.

The chain couples TRBV28 to TRBJ2-1; D gene uncertain. The V end was cut by 2 bases, the J end by 7 bases, with 6 bases between. The CDR3 contains 12 residues. Germline lookup yields CDR1 MDHEN and CDR2 SYDVKM. CDR3 nucleotide sequence: TGTGCCAGCAGTTTAATGGAGAATGAGCAGTTCTTC. It specifies CASSLMENEQFF.

This chain connects TRBV7-9 to TRBJ2-1; 12 bases align to TRBD2. The CDR3 consists of 15 residues. The germline gives CDR1 SEHNR, CDR2 FQNEAQ (reference sequence). Losses at the gene ends were 5 bases for V and 7 bases for J; bases not matched to a gene: 6. The CDR3 DNA is TGTGCCAGCAGCCCCCTAGCGGGGGGGTCTAATGAGCAGTTCTTC. It encodes CASSPLAGGSNEQFF.

V gene TRBV6-5 combines with J gene TRBJ2-7, with 7 bases fitting TRBD1. Germline V gene lookup returns CDR1 MNHEY and CDR2 SVGAGI. After removal of 2 bases from V and 3 bases from J, the junction contained 7 bases not matched to a gene. The CDR3 contains 15 residues. The CDR3 spells CASSYQTGVGYEQYF. Written as DNA, the CDR3 is TGTGCCAGCAGTTACCAAACAGGGGTGGGCTACGAGCAGTACTTC.

The chain uses TRBV5-5 and TRBJ1-1; TRBD1 matches 9 bases. The CDR3 has 15 amino acids. Germline V lookup: CDR1 SGHKS, CDR2 YYEKEE (reference sequence). The trim removed 5 bases at V and 8 bases at J, leaving 13 bases unmatched. As DNA, the CDR3 is TGTGCCAGCAGTTATTCTACAGGGGGCGCGGCCGAAGCTTTCTTT. It translates to CASSYSTGGAAEAFF.

The rearrangement links TRBV3-1 (or the pseudogene TRBV3-2) to TRBJ1-5; 8 nucleotides align to TRBD1. CDR3 size: 15 residues. Germline V gene sequence: CDR1 LGHDT, CDR2 YNNKEL (reference sequence). V lost 0 bases to trimming and J lost 9 bases; unmatched junction nucleotides: 7. CDR3 nucleotide sequence: TGTGCCAGCAGCCAAGAGGCGACAGGGGTCCGGCCCCAGCATTTT. It codes for CASSQEATGVRPQHF.

V and J are TRBV7-9 and TRBJ2-7, with unresolved D. From germline, CDR1 is SEHNR and CDR2 FQNEAQ (reference sequence). The CDR3 loop spans 15 amino acids. Trimming removed 1 base from V and 0 bases from J, with 10 bases in between. The DNA of the CDR3 is TGTGCCAGCAGCTTAGACAGAGTGAGCTCCTACGAGCAGTACTTC. Encoded protein: CASSLDRVSSYEQYF.

This chain links TRBV7-9 with TRBJ1-2; D gene unclear. Trimming shortened V by 2 bases and J by 8 bases, and 12 bases separated the two germline ends. The CDR3 runs 13 residues. CDR1 SEHNR and CDR2 FQNEAQ come from the germline V gene (reference sequence). The CDR3 nucleotides read TGTGCCAGCAGCTTACAGGAGGTTTTGGGCTACACCTTC. The encoded protein is CASSLQEVLGYTF. The whole variable domain, remainder taken from reference TRBV7-9 and TRBJ1-2, is DTGVSQNPRHKITKRGQNVTFRCDPISEHNRLYWYRQTLGQGPEFLTYFQNEAQLEKSRLLSDRFSAERPKGSFSTLEIQRTEQGDSAMYLCASSLQEVLGYTFGSGTRLTVV.

In its sample, this clone was seen once. The chain links TRBV5-1 to TRBJ1-1; maybe TRBD1 (6 bases). CDR1 and CDR2 (germline): SGHRS, YFSETQ. Trimming removed 4 bases at V and 3 bases at J, with 13 bases between. This CDR3 is built from 14 residues. The CDR3 spells CASSAEQGYTEAFF. CDR3 coding DNA: TGCGCCAGCAGCGCCGAACAGGGTTACACTGAAGCTTTCTTT. The entire variable domain, with the rest obtained from reference TRBV5-1 and TRBJ1-1, is as follows: KAGVTQTPRYLIKTRGQQVTLSCSPISGHRSVSWYQQTPGQGLQFLFEYFSETQRNKGNFPGRFSGRQFSNSRSEMNVSTLELGDSALYLCASSAEQGYTEAFFGQGTRLTVV.

This chain connects TRBV15 to TRBJ1-2; 7 nucleotides line up with TRBD1. This CDR3 spans 15 amino acids. The junction had 5 bases not matched to a gene; V was cut back by 0 bases and J by 4 bases. Germline V gene sequence: CDR1 LNHNV, CDR2 YYDKDF (reference sequence). CDR3 sequence: CATSRDRAGGYGYTF. The CDR3 DNA reads as TGTGCCACCAGCAGAGATAGGGCAGGGGGCTATGGCTACACCTTC. Supplemented by reference TRBV15 and TRBJ1-2, the full variable domain reads DAMVIQNPRYQVTQFGKPVTLSCSQTLNHNVMYWYQQKSSQAPKLLFHYYDKDFNNEADTPDNFQSRRPNTSFCFLDIRSPGLGDTAMYLCATSRDRAGGYGYTFGSGTRLTVV.

The gene calls are TRBV5-6 and TRBJ1-3; D is possibly TRBD1 (6 bases). V shed 0 bases and J shed 4 bases, with 14 bases lying between them. This CDR3 is built from 16 residues. Per the germline V gene, CDR1 is SGHDT and CDR2 is YYEEEE. CDR3 sequence reads: CASSLGAGAGGNTIYF. The DNA of the CDR3 is TGTGCCAGCAGCTTGGGCGCGGGGGCAGGAGGAAACACCATATATTTT. Supplemented by reference TRBV5-6 and TRBJ1-3, the full variable domain reads DAGVTQSPTHLIKTRGQQVTLRCSPKSGHDTVSWYQQALGQGPQFIFQYYEEEERQRGNFPDRFSGHQFPNYSSELNVNALLLGDSALYLCASSLGAGAGGNTIYFGEGSWLTVV.

The chain couples TRBV2 to TRBJ2-3, with 8 bases fitting TRBD1. The V and J ends lost 6 bases and 1 base, in that order; junction bases with no gene match: 6. The germline V gene has CDR1 SNHLY and CDR2 FYNNEI. The CDR3 covers 15 residues. The CDR3 spells CASRNDRGGTDTQYF. The CDR3 region has the DNA TGTGCCAGCAGAAACGACAGGGGCGGCACAGATACGCAGTATTTT.

The V and J genes are TRBV5-1 and TRBJ2-7; 13 bases fit TRBD2. The ends lost 3 bases at V and 6 bases at J; junction bases unmatched: 6. In germline, CDR1 is SGHRS, CDR2 YFSETQ. The CDR3 consists of 15 residues. CDR3 sequence (DNA): TGCGCCAGCAGCTACCGGACTAGCGGGGGAGGCGAGCAGTACTTC. As protein: CASSYRTSGGGEQYF.

DNA of the CDR3: TGTGCCAGCAAAAAGCAGGGGAGGGGTGGCTACACCTTC. This gives the protein CASKKQGRGGYTF. The V call is TRBV6-5, the J call TRBJ1-2; tentatively, D is TRBD1 (6 bases). Deletions cut 7 bases from V and 7 bases from J, with 16 bases between. CDR3 size: 13 residues. CDR1 and CDR2 (germline): MNHEY, SVGAGI.

J is TRBJ1-1 and V is TRBV9; D remains unclear. Trimming took 6 bases from V and 11 from J, leaving 17 bases between them. The germline gives CDR1 SGDLS, CDR2 YYNGEE. The CDR3 spans 12 residues. Here the CDR3 DNA reads TGTGCCAGCAAAGGTAACGGGATATCGGCTTTCTTT. It translates to CASKGNGISAFF.

This clone was detected once. This chain uses TRBV27 with TRBJ1-1, with D possibly TRBD1 on 6 matching bases. There are 15 residues in the CDR3. Trimming took off 2 bases at V and 5 bases at J, with 15 bases between the two ends. The V gene's germline CDR1 is MNHEY and CDR2 SMNVEV (reference sequence). CDR3 sequence (DNA): TGTGCCAGCAGTTTAGGGGGGGCGCCTCGAACTGAAGCTTTCTTT. It codes for CASSLGGAPRTEAFF.

This chain joins TRBV5-5 and TRBJ2-6, with 8 bases lining up with TRBD1. Trimming took 3 bases from V and 2 from J; bases not matched to a gene: 7. The CDR3 extends over 17 amino acids. From germline, CDR1 is SGHKS and CDR2 YYEKEE (reference sequence). The CDR3 is CASSWGATGAGANVLTF. CDR3 DNA sequence: TGTGCCAGCAGCTGGGGGGCGACAGGGGCTGGGGCCAACGTCCTGACTTTC.

The chain uses TRBV6-6 and TRBJ2-1, with TRBD2 matching over 8 bases. Germline trimming cut 6 bases from V and 5 bases from J; bases unmatched to any gene: 9. Germline-derived CDR1 and CDR2 are MNHNY and SVGAGI (reference sequence). This CDR3 comprises 15 residues. This CDR3 is CASSGGAMVDNEQFF. CDR3 bases: TGTGCCAGCAGCGGGGGGGCGATGGTGGACAATGAGCAGTTCTTC.

This sequence joins TRBV19 and TRBJ1-3; possible D gene TRBD1, 5 bases. CDR1 LNHDA and CDR2 SQIVND come from the germline V gene (reference sequence). V lost 10 bases, J lost 0 bases, and 19 bases lay in between. The CDR3 contains 16 residues. CDR3 nucleotide sequence: TGTGCCACCCTGGGGCCCGACGCTAGCTCTGGAAACACCATATATTTT. Protein sequence: CATLGPDASSGNTIYF.

This clone was counted once. The CDR3 nucleotides are TGTGCCAGTAGTAGTGGGATAATACCGGGACAGAACACCGGGGAGCTGTTTTTT. Its protein product is CASSSGIIPGQNTGELFF. The genes are TRBV19 and TRBJ2-2; D is possibly TRBD1 (6 bases). CDR3 length: 18 residues. Germline V CDR1 and CDR2: LNHDA, SQIVND (reference sequence). Trimming took 4 bases from V and 1 from J, leaving 19 bases between them.

The chain recombines TRBV5-1 with TRBJ2-1, with D maybe TRBD2 (5 bases). This CDR3 is 17 amino acids long. Germline CDR1 SGHRS, CDR2 YFSETQ. Trimming left V 0 bases short and J 3 bases short, with 16 bases between. CDR3 DNA: TGCGCCAGCAGCTTGGGGAGTACCCCCCGGGGCTACAATGAGCAGTTCTTC. The encoded protein is CASSLGSTPRGYNEQFF.

This clone was seen just once. The chain is built from TRBV6-5 and TRBJ1-1, with 9 bases fitting TRBD1. V dropped 8 bases and J dropped 1; count of bases not matched to a gene: 8. This CDR3 has 15 residues. Germline CDR1 and CDR2: MNHEY and SVGAGI. In DNA, the CDR3 is TGTGCCAGCGCCCGGGACAGGGTAGGGAACACTGAAGCTTTCTTT. Translation: CASARDRVGNTEAFF.

V gene TRBV25-1 combines with J gene TRBJ2-2, with D possibly being TRBD1 (6 bases). From germline, CDR1 is MGHDK and CDR2 SYGVNS. Trimming left V 6 bases short and J 5 bases short, with 13 bases between. This CDR3 contains 14 residues. The CDR3 nucleotides are TGTGCCAGCAGGACGTCAGGGGAAACCGGGGAGCTGTTTTTT. This translates into CASRTSGETGELFF.

The genes are TRBV28 and TRBJ1-5; tentatively, D is TRBD1 (5 bases). V lost 6 bases, J lost 3 bases, and 12 bases lay in between. This CDR3 spans 14 amino acids. Germline V gene data show CDR1 as MDHEN and CDR2 as SYDVKM. CDR3: CASRADSHNQPQHF. The CDR3 DNA is TGTGCCAGCAGAGCAGACAGCCACAATCAGCCCCAGCATTTT.

The chain couples TRBV5-1 to TRBJ2-3; weak D call: TRBD2 (6 bases). Trimming cost V 4 bases and J 6 bases, with 12 bases left between them. The CDR3 has 13 residues. CDR1 SGHRS and CDR2 YFSETQ come from the germline V gene. CDR3 coding DNA: TGCGCCAGCAGCGTCGGGAGACGCGATACGCAGTATTTT. This codes for CASSVGRRDTQYF.

The rearrangement uses TRBV7-9 and TRBJ1-1; D may be TRBD1 (6 bases). The CDR3 extends over 15 amino acids. CDR1 and CDR2 (germline): SEHNR, FQNEAQ (reference sequence). Trimming pared 5 bases from V and 0 bases from J, leaving 13 bases between. The CDR3 DNA follows: TGTGCCAGCAGCCCCAGGGGAAACATGAACACTGAAGCTTTCTTT. It specifies CASSPRGNMNTEAFF.

This clone was detected only a few times. This chain connects TRBV15 to TRBJ2-1; 7 nucleotides line up with TRBD2. Losses at the gene ends were 0 bases for V and 7 bases for J; bases not matched to a gene: 15. The V gene's germline CDR1 is LNHNV and CDR2 YYDKDF (reference sequence). This CDR3 contains 18 residues. The DNA for the CDR3 is TGTGCCACCAGCAGAGAGAAGGGACCTCGGGGGGTATGGAATGAGCAGTTCTTC. This translates into CATSREKGPRGVWNEQFF.

CDR3 amino acids: CASSLKSWGGRAFF. The CDR3 bases are TGTGCCAGCAGTTTAAAATCTTGGGGGGGCCGGGCTTTCTTT. The J gene is TRBJ1-1, the V gene TRBV28, with D tentatively TRBD1 (6 bases). CDR1 is MDHEN and CDR2 is SYDVKM in the germline V gene. The CDR3 has 14 amino acids. V lost 2 bases and J lost 11, with 18 bases in between.

J is TRBJ2-7 and V is TRBV5-4, with D possibly being TRBD2 (7 bases). This CDR3 contains 15 residues. The germline V and J ends were trimmed by 1 base and 0 bases, with 11 bases remaining between them. CDR1 is SGHNT and CDR2 is YYREEE in the germline V gene (reference sequence). The CDR3 is CASSLSGGRSYEQYF. CDR3 coding DNA: TGTGCCAGCAGCTTGTCGGGGGGCCGCTCCTACGAGCAGTACTTC.

V gene TRBV6-6 combines with J gene TRBJ1-5; D unresolved. V was clipped by 5 bases and J by 0 bases, with 8 bases between them. The CDR3 length is 14 residues. Germline CDR1 reads MNHNY; CDR2 reads SVGAGI (reference sequence). CDR3 in amino acids: CASSGTASNQPQHF. The CDR3 DNA is TGTGCCAGCAGTGGAACAGCTAGCAATCAGCCCCAGCATTTT.

This sequence joins TRBV5-1 and TRBJ1-1; D not resolved. V lost 4 bases and J lost 6, with 16 bases in between. This CDR3 is built from 14 residues. Germline loops: CDR1 SGHRS, CDR2 YFSETQ. CDR3 DNA: TGCGCCAGCAGCGCTTCACAGTCAAACGCTGAAGCTTTCTTT. Translation gives CASSASQSNAEAFF.